The present T cell receptor beta chain was sequenced within a study of CD8 T cells in Susac syndrome. The authors reverse transcribed roughly 0.45 to 1 ug RNA with random hexamers. TCRdb reprocessed the immunoSEQ multiplex PCR reads with MiXCR, giving one entry per CDR3 protein. The sample lists 78,000 or so distinct CDR3 sequences; less than 95% were seen once. CD8+ and CD4+ T cells from blood underwent TCR beta sequencing. Germline CDR1 is PRHDT and CDR2 is FYEKMQ (reference sequence). The CDR3 totals 14 residues. The ends were cut back, 4 bases at V and 2 bases at J, with 12 bases in the middle. This TCR derives from a human donor with multiple sclerosis. The chain carries TRBV13 and TRBJ2-7; tentative D call: TRBD1 (6 bases). What was sequenced was CD8+ T cells from PBMCs. CDR3 in amino acids: CASSSRDTPYEQYF. The CDR3 region has the DNA TGTGCCAGCAGCTCCCGGGACACCCCCTACGAGCAGTACTTC.